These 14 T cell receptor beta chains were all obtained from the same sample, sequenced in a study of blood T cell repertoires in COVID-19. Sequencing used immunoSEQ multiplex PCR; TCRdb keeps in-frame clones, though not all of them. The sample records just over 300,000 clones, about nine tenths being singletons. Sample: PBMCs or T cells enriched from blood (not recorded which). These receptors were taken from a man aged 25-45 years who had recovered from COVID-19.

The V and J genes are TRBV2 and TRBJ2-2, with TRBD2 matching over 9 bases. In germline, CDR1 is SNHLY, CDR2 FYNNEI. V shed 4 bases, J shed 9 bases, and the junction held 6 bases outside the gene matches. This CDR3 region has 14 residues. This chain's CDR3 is CASSVRGGHRELFF. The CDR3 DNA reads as TGTGCCAGCAGTGTGCGGGGGGGCCATCGGGAGCTGTTTTTT.

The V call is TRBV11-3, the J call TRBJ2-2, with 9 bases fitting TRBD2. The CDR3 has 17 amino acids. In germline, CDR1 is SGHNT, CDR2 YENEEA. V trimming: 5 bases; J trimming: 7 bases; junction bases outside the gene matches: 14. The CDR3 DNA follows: TGTGCCAGCAGCCCCCGAAGGGGCGGGGGGGCCGACGGGGAGCTGTTTTTT. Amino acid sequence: CASSPRRGGGADGELFF. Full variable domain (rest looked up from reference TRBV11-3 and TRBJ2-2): EAGVVQSPRYKIIEKKQPVAFWCNPISGHNTLYWYLQNLGQGPELLIRYENEEAVDDSQLPKDRFSAERLKGVDSTLKIQPAELGDSAVYLCASSPRRGGGADGELFFGEGSRLTVL.

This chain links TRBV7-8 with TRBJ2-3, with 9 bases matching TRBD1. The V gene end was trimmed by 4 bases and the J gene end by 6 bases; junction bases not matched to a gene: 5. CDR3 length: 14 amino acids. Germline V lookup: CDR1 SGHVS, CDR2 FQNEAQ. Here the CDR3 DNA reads TGTGCCAGCAGCTGGGACAGGGCAGTGGATACGCAGTATTTT. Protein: CASSWDRAVDTQYF.

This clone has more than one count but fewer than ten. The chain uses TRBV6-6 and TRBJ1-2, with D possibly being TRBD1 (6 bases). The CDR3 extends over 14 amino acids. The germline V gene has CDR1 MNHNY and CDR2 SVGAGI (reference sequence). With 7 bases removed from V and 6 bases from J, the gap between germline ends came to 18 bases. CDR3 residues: CASTLGGGADGYTF. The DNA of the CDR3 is TGTGCCAGCACTCTAGGGGGGGGCGCGGATGGCTACACCTTC.

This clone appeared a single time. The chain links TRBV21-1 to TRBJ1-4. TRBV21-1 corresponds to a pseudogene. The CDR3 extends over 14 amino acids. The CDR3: CASSTRGDNEKLFF. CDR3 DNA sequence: TGTGCCAGCAGCACCCGAGGAGATAATGAAAAACTGTTTTTT.

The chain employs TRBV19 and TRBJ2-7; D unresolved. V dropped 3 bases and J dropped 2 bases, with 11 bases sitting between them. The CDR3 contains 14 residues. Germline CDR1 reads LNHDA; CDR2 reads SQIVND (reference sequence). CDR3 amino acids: CASSISLVAYEQYF. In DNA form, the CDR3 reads TGTGCCAGTAGTATTAGTCTAGTAGCCTACGAGCAGTACTTC.

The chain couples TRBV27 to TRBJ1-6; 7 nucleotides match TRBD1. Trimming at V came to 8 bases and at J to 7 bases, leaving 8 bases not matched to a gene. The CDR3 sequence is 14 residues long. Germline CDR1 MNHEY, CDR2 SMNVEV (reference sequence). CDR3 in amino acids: CASRPGTANSPLHF. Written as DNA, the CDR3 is TGTGCCAGCCGCCCCGGGACAGCCAATTCACCCCTCCACTTT.

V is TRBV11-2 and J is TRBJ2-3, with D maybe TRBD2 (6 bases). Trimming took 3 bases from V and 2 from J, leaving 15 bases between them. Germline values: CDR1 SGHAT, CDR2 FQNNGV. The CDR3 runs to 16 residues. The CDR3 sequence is CASSFAPGLSTDTQYF. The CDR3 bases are TGTGCCAGCAGCTTCGCCCCGGGACTTTCCACAGATACGCAGTATTTT.

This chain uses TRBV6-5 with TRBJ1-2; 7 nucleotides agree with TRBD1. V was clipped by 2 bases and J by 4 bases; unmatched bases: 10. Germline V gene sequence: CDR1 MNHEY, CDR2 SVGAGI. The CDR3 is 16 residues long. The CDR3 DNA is TGTGCCAGCAGTTACACGGGGACCGGGACAGCCTATGGCTACACCTTC. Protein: CASSYTGTGTAYGYTF.

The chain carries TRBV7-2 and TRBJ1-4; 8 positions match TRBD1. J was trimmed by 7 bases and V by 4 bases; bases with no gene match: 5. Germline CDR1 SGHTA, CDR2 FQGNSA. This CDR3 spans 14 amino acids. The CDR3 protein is CASSSDRDGEKLFF. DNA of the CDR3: TGTGCCAGCAGCTCGGACAGGGATGGTGAAAAACTGTTTTTT.

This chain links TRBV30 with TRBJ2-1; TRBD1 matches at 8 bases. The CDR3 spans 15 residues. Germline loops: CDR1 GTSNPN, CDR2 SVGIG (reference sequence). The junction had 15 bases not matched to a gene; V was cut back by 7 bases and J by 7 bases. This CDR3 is CASSPGTGFYNEQFF. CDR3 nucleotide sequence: TGTGCCTCCTCTCCCGGGACAGGTTTTTATAATGAGCAGTTCTTC.

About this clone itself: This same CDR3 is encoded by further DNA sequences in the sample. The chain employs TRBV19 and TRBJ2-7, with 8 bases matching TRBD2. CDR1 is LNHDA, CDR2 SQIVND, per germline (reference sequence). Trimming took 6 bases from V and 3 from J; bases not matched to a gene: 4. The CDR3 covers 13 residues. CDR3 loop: CASSPGTSYEQYF. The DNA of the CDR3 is TGTGCCAGTAGCCCAGGGACTAGCTACGAGCAGTACTTC.

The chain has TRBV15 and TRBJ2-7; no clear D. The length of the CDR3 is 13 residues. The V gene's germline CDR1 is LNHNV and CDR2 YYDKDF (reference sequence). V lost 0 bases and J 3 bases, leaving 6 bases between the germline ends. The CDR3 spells CATSREGGYEQYF. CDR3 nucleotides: TGTGCCACCAGCAGAGAAGGCGGCTACGAGCAGTACTTC.

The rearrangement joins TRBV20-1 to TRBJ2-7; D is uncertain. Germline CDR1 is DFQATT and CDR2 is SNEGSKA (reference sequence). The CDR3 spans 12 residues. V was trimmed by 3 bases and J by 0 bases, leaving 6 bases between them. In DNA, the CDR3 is TGCAGTGCTAGTTCTAGCTCCTACGAGCAGTACTTC. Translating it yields CSASSSSYEQYF.